The clone carrying this T cell receptor beta chain was seen many times. Time point meaning: newly diagnosed GD, antithyroid drugs for less than 3 months. Preparation of the TCR library used RNA extracted from PBMCs. This CDR3 region has 14 residues. V gave up 5 bases and J gave up 1 base, with 10 bases separating them. The data stem from a study of regulatory T cells in long-lasting Graves disease. HTBI primers from iRepertoire and Arm-PCR of CDR3 regions yielded the TCR beta libraries. TCRdb called the multiplex PCR reads again in MiXCR, with one record for every CDR3 protein. The sample has about 320,000 distinct CDR3 sequences; more than 15% are singletons.

This specimen was peripheral blood mononuclear cells (PBMCs), taken at new diagnosis, from a patient treated with antithyroid drugs. This TCR was recovered from a female donor with Graves disease. The chain has TRBV12-3 or TRBV12-4 and TRBJ2-3; the D gene is possibly TRBD2 (6 bases). This CDR3 is CASSREFRTDTQYF. The DNA of the CDR3 is TGTGCCAGCAGTCGGGAGTTCCGCACAGATACGCAGTATTTT.